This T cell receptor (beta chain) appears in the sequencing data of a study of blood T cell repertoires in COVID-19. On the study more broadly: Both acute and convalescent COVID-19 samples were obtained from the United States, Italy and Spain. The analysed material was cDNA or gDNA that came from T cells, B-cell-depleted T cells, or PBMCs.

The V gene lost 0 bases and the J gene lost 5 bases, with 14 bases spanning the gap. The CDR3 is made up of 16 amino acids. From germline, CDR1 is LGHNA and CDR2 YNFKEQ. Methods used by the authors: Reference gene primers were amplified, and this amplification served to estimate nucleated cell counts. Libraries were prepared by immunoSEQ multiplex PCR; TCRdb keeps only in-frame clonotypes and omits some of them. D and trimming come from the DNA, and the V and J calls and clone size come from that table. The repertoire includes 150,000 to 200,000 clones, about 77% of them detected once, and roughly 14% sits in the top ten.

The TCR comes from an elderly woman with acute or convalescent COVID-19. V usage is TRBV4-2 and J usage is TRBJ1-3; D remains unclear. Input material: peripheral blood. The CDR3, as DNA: TGTGCCAGCAGCCAAGAAGCCACGGGGAAGAGAAACACCATATATTTT. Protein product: CASSQEATGKRNTIYF.